Sequencing of this T cell receptor beta chain was carried out in a study of CD8+ T cells in alopecia areata (dated by TCRdb to the late 2010s). Broadly, across the study: In both human patients and the C3H/HeJ mouse model, the study applied high-throughput TCRbeta sequencing to look at T cell clonal expansion in alopecia areata. On the human side, TCRbeta sequencing was run on scalp tissue and on sorted CD4+ and CD8+ peripheral blood T cells from healthy controls and from alopecia areata patients with either patchy or totalis/universalis disease. Clonality in the scalp was compared among normal scalp (n=4), patchy alopecia areata scalp (n=8), and alopecia totalis/universalis scalp (n=8). RNA was obtained with the PAXgene miRNA kit for fixed scalp, the miRNeasy kit for PBMCs, and the RNeasy kit for mouse skin. TCRbeta CDR3 regions were amplified by immunoSEQ multiplex PCR with 35 Vbeta forward and 13 Jbeta reverse primers.

The library was prepared using the immunoSEQ multiplex PCR assay. RNA was extracted from all samples and reverse transcribed into cDNA, which served as template for TCR sequencing. SuperScript III was used for first-strand cDNA synthesis, primed with a 2:1 mix of oligo-dT and random hexamers. A synthetic immune receptor repertoire was used to measure amplification bias, and any remaining bias was corrected computationally. In the source study's methods: Raw reads were preprocessed to remove errors, and CDR3 was defined by IMGT conventions from the conserved cysteine to phenylalanine. To get clonality, Shannon entropy was normalized by log2 of the number of productive unique TCRs and the result was subtracted from 1. CD4 or CD8 identity of scalp clones was inferred by cross-referencing scalp TCRbeta sequences with sorted blood CD4 and CD8 repertoires. Sourced from immuneACCESS, this table was stored by TCRdb with only in-frame sequences that have V and J called. A share of the clones is absent; for the studies checked, an unresolved V gene accounts for under half, and the remainder has no known explanation. V, J and clone size reflect that table, while D and trimming were determined from the DNA. The sample data list some 82,000 clones, and roughly 47% of these were observed just once. The ten top clones hold 5.5% to 6% of the sample.

For this clone: What this receptor recognizes is not known. Qualities for individual bases were not recorded, and no much larger clone is one base off.

V lost 3 bases and J lost 0 bases, and the count of bases not matched to a germline gene is 3. CDR1 and CDR2, per the germline V gene (reference sequence), are PRHDT and FYEKMQ. Measured from the cysteine to the phenylalanine, the CDR3 is 15 residues long. The sequence is cut down to CDR3 DNA, 45 bases in frame from base 1. The paper's findings and limits, for the study overall: Higher clonality and more expanded CD8+ clones were observed in lesional scalp than in normal scalp, particularly in alopecia totalis/universalis, a finding suggestive of antigenic drive. Unlike mouse skin, where gammadelta T cells dominate, normal human skin contains resident alphabeta T cells that get sequenced too, which complicates analysis of the scalp TCR repertoire. Shared TCR sequences between patients were less evident than in mice, which may be partly attributable to HLA diversity in the patient population.

From alopecia areata patients, peripheral blood was collected along with lesional scalp punch biopsies. PBMCs were isolated by density centrifugation and stained for CD3, CD4 and CD8, after which CD4+ and CD8+ T cells were sorted on a FACSAria. The untreated alopecia areata patients were recruited through a multicenter biomarker study. Blood CD8+ T cells from about 5 biomarker-study patients were further sorted into NKG2D-low and NKG2D-high fractions. The receptor was isolated from a human donor with alopecia areata. Sequenced: NKG2D-high CD8+ T cells sorted from blood. The cell subset or site tag for this specimen amounts to: sorted CD8+ NKG2D-high blood T cells. The rearrangement joined TRBV13 to TRBJ1-2, and 8 junctional nucleotides match TRBD1. The DNA sequence reads TGTGCCAGCAGCTTTGGGACAGGCTCTAACTATGGCTACACCTTC. It translates as CASSFGTGSNYGYTF. Full variable domain (CDR3 extended with the reference TRBV13 and TRBJ1-2 proteins): AAGVIQSPRHLIKEKRETATLKCYPIPRHDTVYWYQQGPGQDPQFLISFYEKMQSDKGSIPDRFSAQQFSDYHSELNMSSLELGDSALYFCASSFGTGSNYGYTFGSGTRLTVV.